The T cell receptor beta chain under discussion was sequenced for a study of blood T cell repertoires in COVID-19. Libraries were prepared by immunoSEQ multiplex PCR; TCRdb keeps only in-frame clonotypes and omits some of them. The sample records 150,000 to 200,000 clones, 60% to 80% being singletons. CDR3 size: 17 residues. Germline loops: CDR1 MDHEN, CDR2 SYDVKM. J lost 8 bases, V lost 5 bases, and 11 bases had no gene match. This sequence originates from a man in his 60s with active or convalescent COVID-19. The gene calls are TRBV28 and TRBJ2-1, with 14 bases lining up with TRBD2. Sequenced input: peripheral blood. The CDR3 nucleotides read TGTGCCAGCAGTACAAGGACTAGCGGGAGGAGGATTCATGAGCAGTTCTTC. It yields the protein CASSTRTSGRRIHEQFF.